This T cell receptor (beta chain) was sequenced for a study of shared clonotypes between healthy human individuals. Regarding this clone: It may be a read error: a sequence one base away is much more abundant.

Running of the assay took place at deep level. Produced via immunoSEQ multiplex PCR; TCRdb's table is partial and in-frame only. The sample holds 520,000 or so clones; roughly 78% are singletons and the top ten take roughly 13%. This CDR3 region has 15 residues. J was trimmed by 6 bases and V by 5 bases; bases with no gene match: 7. The germline V gene has CDR1 SGHAT and CDR2 FQDESV (reference sequence). Participating donors were healthy, HIV-negative adults free of recent acute infections or vaccinations. This sequence joins TRBV11-1 and TRBJ2-4; TRBD2 matches 10 bases. The material sequenced was PBMCs. This clonotype was sampled from a woman between 40 and 50 years old in good health. Some clones in this sample may be carry-over from other donors' samples. The CDR3 protein is CASSPKGTSVNIQYF. For the CDR3, the DNA is TGTGCCAGCAGCCCAAAGGGGACTAGCGTAAACATTCAGTACTTC.